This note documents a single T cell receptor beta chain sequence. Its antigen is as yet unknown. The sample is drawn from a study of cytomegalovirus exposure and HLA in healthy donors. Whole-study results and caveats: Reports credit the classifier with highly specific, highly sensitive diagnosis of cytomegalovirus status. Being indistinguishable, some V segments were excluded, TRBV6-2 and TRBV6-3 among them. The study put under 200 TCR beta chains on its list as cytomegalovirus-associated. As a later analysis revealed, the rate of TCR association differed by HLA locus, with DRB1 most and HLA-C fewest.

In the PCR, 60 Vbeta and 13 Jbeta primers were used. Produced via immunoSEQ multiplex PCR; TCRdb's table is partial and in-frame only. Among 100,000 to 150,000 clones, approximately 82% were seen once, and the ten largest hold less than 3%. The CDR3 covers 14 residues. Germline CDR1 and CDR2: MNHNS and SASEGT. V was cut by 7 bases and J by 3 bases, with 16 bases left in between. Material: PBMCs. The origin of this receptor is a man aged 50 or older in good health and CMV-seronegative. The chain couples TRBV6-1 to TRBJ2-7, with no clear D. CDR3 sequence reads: CASNPRLADYEQYF. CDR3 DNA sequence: TGTGCCAGCAACCCGAGACTGGCAGACTACGAGCAGTACTTC.